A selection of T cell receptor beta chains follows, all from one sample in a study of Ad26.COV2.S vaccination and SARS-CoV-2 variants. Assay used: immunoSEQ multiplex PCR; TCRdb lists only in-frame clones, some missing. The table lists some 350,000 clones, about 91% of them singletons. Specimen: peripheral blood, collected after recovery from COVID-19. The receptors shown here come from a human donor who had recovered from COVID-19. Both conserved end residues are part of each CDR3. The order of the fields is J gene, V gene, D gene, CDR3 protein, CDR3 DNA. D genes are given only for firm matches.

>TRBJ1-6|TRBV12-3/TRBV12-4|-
CASRYYNRPLHF
TGTGCCAGCAGGTATTACAATAGACCCCTCCACTTT
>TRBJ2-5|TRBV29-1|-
CSVGVGGGTQYF
TGCAGCGTGGGAGTAGGTGGTGGGACCCAGTACTTC
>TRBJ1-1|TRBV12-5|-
CASGFEVGTEAFF
TGTGCTAGTGGTTTTGAGGTAGGCACTGAAGCTTTCTTT
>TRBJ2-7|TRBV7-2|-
CASSVRDSRQQYF
TGTGCCAGCAGCGTCCGGGACTCCCGGCAGCAGTACTTC
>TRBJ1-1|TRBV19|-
CASSIVRTPNTEAFF
TGTGCCAGTAGTATAGTCAGGACACCAAACACTGAAGCTTTCTTT
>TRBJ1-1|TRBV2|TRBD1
CASSQSAGTGENKNTEAFF
TGTGCCAGCAGTCAATCCGCCGGGACAGGGGAAAACAAGAACACTGAAGCTTTCTTT
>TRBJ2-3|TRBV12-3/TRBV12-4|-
CASSFMDTQYF
TGTGCCAGCAGTTTTATGGATACGCAGTATTTT
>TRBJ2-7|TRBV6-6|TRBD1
CASSADNGTGGKQYF
TGTGCCAGCAGTGCAGACAACGGGACAGGGGGCAAGCAGTACTTC
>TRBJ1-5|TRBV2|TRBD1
CASSGGQANQPQHF
TGTGCCAGCAGTGGGGGACAGGCAAATCAGCCCCAGCATTTT
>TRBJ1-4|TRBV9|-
CASSVGGAGSNEKLFF
TGTGCCAGCAGCGTAGGTGGGGCAGGGAGTAATGAAAAACTGTTTTTT
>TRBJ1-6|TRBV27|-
CASSLFPETNYNSPLHF
TGTGCCAGCAGTTTATTTCCGGAAACTAACTATAATTCACCCCTCCACTTT
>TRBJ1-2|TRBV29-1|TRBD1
CSVERQGGVGYTF
TGCAGCGTTGAGAGGCAGGGGGGAGTTGGCTACACCTTC